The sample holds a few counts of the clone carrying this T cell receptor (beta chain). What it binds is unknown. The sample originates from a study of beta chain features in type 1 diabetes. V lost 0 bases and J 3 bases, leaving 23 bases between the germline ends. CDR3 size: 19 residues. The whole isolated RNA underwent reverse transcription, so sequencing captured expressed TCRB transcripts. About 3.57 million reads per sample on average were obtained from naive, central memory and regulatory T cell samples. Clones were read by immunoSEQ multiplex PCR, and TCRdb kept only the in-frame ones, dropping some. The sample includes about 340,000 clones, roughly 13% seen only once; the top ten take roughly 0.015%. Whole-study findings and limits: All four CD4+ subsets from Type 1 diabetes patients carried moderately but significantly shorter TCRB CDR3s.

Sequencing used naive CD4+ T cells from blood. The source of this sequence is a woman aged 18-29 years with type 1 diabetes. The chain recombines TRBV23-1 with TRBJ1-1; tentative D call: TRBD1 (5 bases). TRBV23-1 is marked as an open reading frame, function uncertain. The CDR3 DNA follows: TGCGCCAGCAGTCAATCGAGGCCGGGGGAACACAATGGGTACACTGAAGCTTTCTTT. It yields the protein CASSQSRPGEHNGYTEAFF.